One and the same sample provided the 7 T cell receptor beta chains below, sequenced in a study of beta chain features in type 1 diabetes. These receptors' antigens are unknown. General study points: In every one of the four CD4+ subsets, TCRB CDR3s were moderately but significantly shorter in Type 1 diabetes patients.

Reverse transcribing all isolated RNA meant expressed TCRB transcripts were sequenced. Generated by immunoSEQ multiplex PCR, the TCRdb table keeps only in-frame clones and is missing some. This table holds under 70,000 clones, 50% to 75% found once. The source material was stem cell memory CD4+ T cells from blood. The receptors originated from a woman in her thirties with type 1 diabetes.

The V call is TRBV30, the J call TRBJ2-1; D remains unclear. This CDR3 contains 14 residues. The ends were cut back, 3 bases at V and 0 bases at J, with 9 bases in the middle. Germline CDR1 reads GTSNPN; CDR2 reads SVGIG (reference sequence). This chain's CDR3 is CAWRSYSSYNEQFF. The DNA for the CDR3 is TGTGCCTGGAGATCTTATAGCTCCTACAATGAGCAGTTCTTC.

This clone was picked up a small number of times. The rearrangement joins TRBV11-2 to TRBJ1-4; 7 bases line up with TRBD1. The CDR3 has 16 residues. Germline CDR1 and CDR2: SGHAT and FQNNGV. V gave up 5 bases and J gave up 2 bases; unmatched junction bases: 8. The CDR3 is CASSPTGAVTNEKLFF. The CDR3 nucleotides read TGTGCCAGCAGCCCTACAGGGGCAGTCACTAATGAAAAACTGTTTTTT.

This clone was detected only a few times. The chain couples TRBV11-1 to TRBJ1-1; 10 positions agree with TRBD1. V was pared by 3 bases and J by 5 bases, with 6 bases of the junction left unmatched. CDR1 and CDR2 (germline): SGHAT, FQDESV (reference sequence). This CDR3 is built from 15 residues. Here the CDR3 DNA reads TGTGCCAGCAGCTTCGATGGGACAGGGGAAACTGAAGCTTTCTTT. This gives the protein CASSFDGTGETEAFF.

The rearrangement uses TRBV2 and TRBJ2-5; D not certain. The last part of the DNA fits TRBJ2-7 better; the J call may be wrong. Germline V CDR1 and CDR2: SNHLY, FYNNEI. This CDR3 comprises 11 residues. The CDR3 is CASGQDYEQYF. The DNA for the CDR3 is TGTGCCAGCGGCCAGGACTACGAGCAGTACTTC.

This clone has more than one count but fewer than ten. The chain combines TRBV6-1 with TRBJ2-7; no firm D call. Germline loops: CDR1 MNHNS, CDR2 SASEGT. The V end was cut by 4 bases, the J end by 0 bases, with 4 bases between. The CDR3 length is 12 residues. The CDR3 DNA sequence: TGTGCCAGCAGTGTCAGCTCCTACGAGCAGTACTTC. Its translation: CASSVSSYEQYF.

This clone was detected only a few times. The chain is built from TRBV5-1 and TRBJ2-7; 8 nucleotides agree with TRBD2. Germline V gene lookup returns CDR1 SGHRS and CDR2 YFSETQ. The CDR3 sequence is 15 residues long. Trimming removed 7 bases from V and 2 bases from J; junction bases left unmatched: 11. The CDR3 nucleotides are TGCGCCAGCGAACCAAGCGGGAGCCAAACCTACGAGCAGTACTTC. It is translated as CASEPSGSQTYEQYF.

This clone was counted a single time. The chain is built from TRBV5-4 and TRBJ1-2; D possibly corresponds to TRBD1 (6 bases). With 4 bases removed from V and 0 bases from J, the gap between germline ends came to 13 bases. The CDR3 is 15 amino acids. From germline, CDR1 is SGHNT and CDR2 YYREEE (reference sequence). This chain's CDR3 is CASSQDGQTNYGYTF. DNA for the CDR3: TGTGCCAGCAGCCAAGATGGACAGACTAACTATGGCTACACCTTC.